This entry lists 10 T cell receptor beta chains sequenced from one sample in a study of blood T cell repertoires in COVID-19. Profiling relied on immunoSEQ multiplex PCR, and the TCRdb table lists in-frame clones only, not all of them. In the table there are approximately 450,000 clones, about 90% of which are singletons. Sample: PBMCs or T cells enriched from blood (not recorded which). The receptor source for this set is a young woman with acute COVID-19.

The chain uses TRBV28 and TRBJ2-3, with D perhaps matching TRBD2 (6 bases). This CDR3 is 15 amino acids long. Germline CDR1 is MDHEN and CDR2 is SYDVKM. Deletions cut 4 bases from V and 1 base from J, with 12 bases between. The CDR3 sequence: CASSSRWGGTDTQYF. The DNA of the CDR3 is TGTGCCAGCAGTTCCCGATGGGGGGGCACAGATACGCAGTATTTT.

The chain combines TRBV10-1 with TRBJ1-1; 12 bases are shared with TRBD1. Germline CDR1 is WNHNN and CDR2 is SYGVQD (reference sequence). CDR3 length equals 17 residues. V gave up 2 bases and J gave up 1 base; unmatched junction bases: 5. The CDR3 DNA reads TGCGCCAGCAGTGAGCCGGGACAGGGGGCGAAGAACACTGAAGCTTTCTTT. Its protein is CASSEPGQGAKNTEAFF.

For this clone: Additional DNA sequences in this sample encode the identical CDR3. This sequence joins TRBV5-1 and TRBJ2-7; 9 bases align to TRBD1. The CDR3 is 14 residues long. The J segment lost 3 bases and the V segment lost 0 bases, leaving 1 base of the junction unmatched. CDR1 SGHRS and CDR2 YFSETQ come from the germline V gene. This CDR3 reads CASSLGQGGYEQYF. The CDR3 DNA sequence: TGCGCCAGCAGCTTGGGACAGGGGGGCTACGAGCAGTACTTC. Full variable domain (rest looked up from reference TRBV5-1 and TRBJ2-7): KAGVTQTPRYLIKTRGQQVTLSCSPISGHRSVSWYQQTPGQGLQFLFEYFSETQRNKGNFPGRFSGRQFSNSRSEMNVSTLELGDSALYLCASSLGQGGYEQYFGPGTRLTVT.

V is TRBV30 and J is TRBJ1-1, with D unclear. This CDR3 spans 13 amino acids. The germline CDR1 and CDR2 sequences are GTSNPN and SVGIG (reference sequence). V lost 1 base and J 1 base, leaving 7 bases between the germline ends. The CDR3 DNA reads as TGTGCCTGGAGTGGTGGCAGGAACACTGAAGCTTTCTTT. Its translation is CAWSGGRNTEAFF.

This chain connects TRBV29-1 to TRBJ1-2, with TRBD1 identical over 8 bases. The CDR3 sequence is 13 residues long. Germline V gives CDR1 SQVTM, CDR2 ANQGSEA. J gave up 5 bases and V 8 bases, and 10 bases lay outside the gene matches. Written as DNA, the CDR3 is TGCAGCTCTAAGGACAGGGACGATTATGGCTACACCTTC. It specifies CSSKDRDDYGYTF. Filled out from reference TRBV29-1 and TRBJ1-2, the complete variable domain reads SAVISQKPSRDICQRGTSLTIQCQVDSQVTMMFWYRQQPGQSLTLIATANQGSEATYESGFVIDKFPISRPNLTFSTLTVSNMSPEDSSIYLCSSKDRDDYGYTFGSGTRLTVV.

The chain combines TRBV4-1 with TRBJ1-1, with 7 positions matching TRBD1. CDR1 is MGHRA and CDR2 is YSYEKL in the germline V gene. The CDR3 has 15 residues. Trimming cost V 3 bases and J 2 bases; bases outside gene matches: 6. The CDR3 region has the DNA TGCGCCAGCAGCCACACAGGGGCAGTCAACACTGAAGCTTTCTTT. It is translated as CASSHTGAVNTEAFF.

V is TRBV3-1 (or the pseudogene TRBV3-2) and J is TRBJ1-5; TRBD1 is a possible D gene (5 bases). This CDR3 has 14 amino acids. V lost 2 bases and J lost 5, with 10 bases in between. Per the germline V gene, CDR1 is LGHDT and CDR2 is YNNKEL (reference sequence). For the CDR3, the DNA is TGTGCCAGCAGCCAATCCGACAGCTATCAGCCCCAGCATTTT. Residues: CASSQSDSYQPQHF.

This CDR3 is CASSIQTGKNEQYF. The CDR3 DNA reads as TGTGCCAGCAGCATACAGACAGGGAAGAACGAGCAGTACTTC. This sequence joins TRBV13 and TRBJ2-7, with 7 bases fitting TRBD1. The V gene end was trimmed by 5 bases and the J gene end by 5 bases; junction bases not matched to a gene: 9. CDR3 size: 14 residues. Germline values: CDR1 PRHDT, CDR2 FYEKMQ (reference sequence).

This rearrangement joins TRBV20-1 to TRBJ2-7; no clear D. CDR3 length equals 11 residues. The germline V and J ends were trimmed by 0 bases and 7 bases, with 7 bases remaining between them. Looked up from germline, CDR1 is DFQATT and CDR2 is SNEGSKA (reference sequence). The CDR3 here is CSARDLSEQYF. CDR3 coding DNA: TGCAGTGCTAGAGATCTTAGTGAGCAGTACTTC.

The chain employs TRBV27 and TRBJ2-7, with TRBD2 as a possible D gene (5 bases). Germline V gene lookup returns CDR1 MNHEY and CDR2 SMNVEV (reference sequence). V gave up 5 bases and J gave up 1 base, with 12 bases separating them. The CDR3 spans 14 residues. The CDR3 bases are TGTGCCAGCAGTAGAGGCCCGGGATCCTACGAGCAGTACTTC. It is translated as CASSRGPGSYEQYF.